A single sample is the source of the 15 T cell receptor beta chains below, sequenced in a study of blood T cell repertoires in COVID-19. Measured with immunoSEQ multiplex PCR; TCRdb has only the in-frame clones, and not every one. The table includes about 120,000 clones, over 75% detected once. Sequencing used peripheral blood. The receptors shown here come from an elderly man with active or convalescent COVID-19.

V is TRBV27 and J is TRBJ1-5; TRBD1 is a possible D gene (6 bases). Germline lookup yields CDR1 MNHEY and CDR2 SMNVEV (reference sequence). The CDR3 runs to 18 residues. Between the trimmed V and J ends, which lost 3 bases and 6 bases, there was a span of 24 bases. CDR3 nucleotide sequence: TGTGCCAGCAGTTTTCGTGGGGGAAACAGGGTACCTGCTCAGCCCCAGCATTTT. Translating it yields CASSFRGGNRVPAQPQHF.

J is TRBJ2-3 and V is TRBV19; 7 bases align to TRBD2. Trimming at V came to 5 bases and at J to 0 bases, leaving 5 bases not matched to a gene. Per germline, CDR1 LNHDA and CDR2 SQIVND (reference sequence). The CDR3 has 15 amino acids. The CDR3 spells CASSAPGLSTDTQYF. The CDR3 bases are TGTGCCAGTAGTGCTCCGGGACTAAGCACAGATACGCAGTATTTT. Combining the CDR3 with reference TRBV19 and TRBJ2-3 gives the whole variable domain DGGITQSPKYLFRKEGQNVTLSCEQNLNHDAMYWYRQDPGQGLRLIYYSQIVNDFQKGDIAEGYSVSREKKESFPLTVTSAQKNPTAFYLCASSAPGLSTDTQYFGPGTRLTVL.

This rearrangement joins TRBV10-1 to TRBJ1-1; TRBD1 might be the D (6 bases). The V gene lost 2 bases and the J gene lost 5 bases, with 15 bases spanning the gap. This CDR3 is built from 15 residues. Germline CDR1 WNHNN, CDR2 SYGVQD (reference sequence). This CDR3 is CASSEGTSRATEAFF. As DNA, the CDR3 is TGCGCCAGCAGTGAGGGGACATCCAGAGCGACTGAAGCTTTCTTT.

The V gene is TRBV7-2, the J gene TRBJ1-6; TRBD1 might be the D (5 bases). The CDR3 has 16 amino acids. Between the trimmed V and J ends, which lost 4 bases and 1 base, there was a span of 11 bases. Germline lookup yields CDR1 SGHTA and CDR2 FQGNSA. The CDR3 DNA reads TGTGCCAGCAGCTCCTCGGGGGGTTCCTATAATTCACCCCTCCACTTT. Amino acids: CASSSSGGSYNSPLHF.

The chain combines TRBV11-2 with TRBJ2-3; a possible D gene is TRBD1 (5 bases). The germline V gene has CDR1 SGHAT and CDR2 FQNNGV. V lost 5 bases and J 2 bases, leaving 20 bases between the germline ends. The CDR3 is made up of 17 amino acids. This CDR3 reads CASSHSGHTAPTDTQYF. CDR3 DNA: TGTGCCAGCAGCCACTCCGGACACACAGCACCCACAGATACGCAGTATTTT. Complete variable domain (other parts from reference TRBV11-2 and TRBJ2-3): EAGVAQSPRYKIIEKRQSVAFWCNPISGHATLYWYQQILGQGPKLLIQFQNNGVVDDSQLPKDRFSAERLKGVDSTLKIQPAKLEDSAVYLCASSHSGHTAPTDTQYFGPGTRLTVL.

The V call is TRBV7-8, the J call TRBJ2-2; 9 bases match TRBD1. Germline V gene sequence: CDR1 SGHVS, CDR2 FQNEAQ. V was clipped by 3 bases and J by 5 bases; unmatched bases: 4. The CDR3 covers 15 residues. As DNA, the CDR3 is TGTGCCAGCAGCTTGGGACAGGGCGGGACCGGGGAGCTGTTTTTT. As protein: CASSLGQGGTGELFF. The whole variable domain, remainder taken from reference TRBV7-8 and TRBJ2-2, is GAGVSQSPRYKVAKRGQDVALRCDPISGHVSLFWYQQALGQGPEFLTYFQNEAQLDKSGLPSDRFFAERPEGSVSTLKIQRTQQEDSAVYLCASSLGQGGTGELFFGEGSRLTVL.

The CDR3 loop is CASSLGGGSYNEQFF. In DNA form, the CDR3 reads TGTGCCAGTTCCCTCGGGGGGGGCTCCTACAATGAGCAGTTCTTC. The chain recombines TRBV27 with TRBJ2-1, with 8 nucleotides matching TRBD2. V lost 9 bases and J lost 0; bases outside the gene matches: 7. The CDR3 runs 15 residues. Germline V gives CDR1 MNHEY, CDR2 SMNVEV (reference sequence).

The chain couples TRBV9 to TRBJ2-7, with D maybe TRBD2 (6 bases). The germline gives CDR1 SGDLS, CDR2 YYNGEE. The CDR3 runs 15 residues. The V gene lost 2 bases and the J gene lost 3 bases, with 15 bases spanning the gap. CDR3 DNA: TGTGCCAGCAGCGTGGCGACGGGAGTCTTCTACGAGCAGTACTTC. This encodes CASSVATGVFYEQYF.

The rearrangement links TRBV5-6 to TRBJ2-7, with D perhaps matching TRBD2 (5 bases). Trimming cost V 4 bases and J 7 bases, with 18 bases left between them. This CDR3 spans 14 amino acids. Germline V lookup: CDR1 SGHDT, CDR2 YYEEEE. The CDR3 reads CASSVGSMRVEQYF. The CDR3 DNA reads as TGTGCCAGCAGCGTTGGCTCTATGCGGGTGGAGCAGTACTTC.

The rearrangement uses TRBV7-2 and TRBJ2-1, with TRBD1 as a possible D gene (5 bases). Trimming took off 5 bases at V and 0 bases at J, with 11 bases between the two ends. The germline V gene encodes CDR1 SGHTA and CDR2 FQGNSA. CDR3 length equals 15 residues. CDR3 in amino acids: CASSQGHGSYNEQFF. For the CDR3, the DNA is TGTGCCAGCAGCCAAGGACACGGCTCCTACAATGAGCAGTTCTTC.

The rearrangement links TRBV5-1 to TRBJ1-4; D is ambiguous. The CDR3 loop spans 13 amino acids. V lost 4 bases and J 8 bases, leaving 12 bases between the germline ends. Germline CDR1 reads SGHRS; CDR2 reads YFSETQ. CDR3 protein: CASSREGREKLFF. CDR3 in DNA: TGCGCCAGCAGCAGGGAGGGCCGAGAAAAACTGTTTTTT. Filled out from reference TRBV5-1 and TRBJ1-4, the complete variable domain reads KAGVTQTPRYLIKTRGQQVTLSCSPISGHRSVSWYQQTPGQGLQFLFEYFSETQRNKGNFPGRFSGRQFSNSRSEMNVSTLELGDSALYLCASSREGREKLFFGSGTQLSVL.

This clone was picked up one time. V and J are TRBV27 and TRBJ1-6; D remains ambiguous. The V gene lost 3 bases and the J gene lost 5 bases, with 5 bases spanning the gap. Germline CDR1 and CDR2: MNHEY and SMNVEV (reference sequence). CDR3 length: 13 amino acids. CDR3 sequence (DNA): TGTGCCAGCAGTTTTGAGGATAATTCACCCCTCCACTTT. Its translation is CASSFEDNSPLHF.

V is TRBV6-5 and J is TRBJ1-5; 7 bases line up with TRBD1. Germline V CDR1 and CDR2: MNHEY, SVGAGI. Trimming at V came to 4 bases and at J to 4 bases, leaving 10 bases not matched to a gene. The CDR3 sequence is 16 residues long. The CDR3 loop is CASSSPSGQRNQPQHF. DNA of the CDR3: TGTGCCAGCAGTTCCCCTTCGGGACAGAGGAATCAGCCCCAGCATTTT.

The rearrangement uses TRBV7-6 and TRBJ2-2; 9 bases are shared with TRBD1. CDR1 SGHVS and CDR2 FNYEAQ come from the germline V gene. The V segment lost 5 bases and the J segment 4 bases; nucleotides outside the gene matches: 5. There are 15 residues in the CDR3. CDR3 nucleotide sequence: TGTGCCAGCAGCCGCGGACAGGGGCTCACCGGGGAGCTGTTTTTT. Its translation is CASSRGQGLTGELFF.

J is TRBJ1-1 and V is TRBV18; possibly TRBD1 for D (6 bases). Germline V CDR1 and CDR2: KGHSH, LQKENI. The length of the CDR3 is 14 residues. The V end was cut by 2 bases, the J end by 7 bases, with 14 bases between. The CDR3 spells CASSPAGARGEAFF. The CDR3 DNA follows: TGTGCCAGCTCACCAGCGGGGGCGCGAGGTGAAGCTTTCTTT.